This TCR beta chain was found in a study of T cells in women clearing cervical HPV infection. Whole-study context: HLA type stays a possible confounder, typing being limited. Study-wide findings and caveats: TRBV6-7 relative abundance averaged approximately 0.1% in cases and 0.15% to 0.2% in controls.

Profiling relied on immunoSEQ multiplex PCR, and the TCRdb table lists in-frame clones only, not all of them. Listed are around 20,000 clones; around 5.4% falls within the top ten. With regard to this clone: Its matching antigen is unknown. The read ends 3 residues before the CDR3 terminus; that terminus is restored from the germline J gene.

Germline V gene lookup returns CDR1 LNHDA and CDR2 SQIVND (reference sequence). The length of the CDR3 is 14 residues. All participants had a single incident cervical HPV16 infection, and prevalent HPV16 infections were excluded. The V call is TRBV19, the J call TRBJ1-2; 7 bases match TRBD1. The sequenced sample consisted of blood buffy coat. The sequence was obtained from a woman aged 18-69 years with a cervical HPV16 infection that either progressed to CIN3+ or cleared (not recorded which). The CDR3 protein is CASSLSGGIVRYTF. The CDR3 bases that were read are TGTGCCAGTAGTCTCTCAGGGGGTATTGTGCGC.